This T cell receptor beta chain came from a study of spatial heterogeneity in lung cancer. Looking at the study overall: Alpha-chain sequences were consistently detected less often than beta-chain sequences. Raw reads showed each unique TCR and UMI combination turning up more than ten times on average.

Time point here: sample taken at primary tumor resection. Whole RNA from tumor, nontumor lung or frozen PBMC was sequenced unsorted. 72 TRACERx patients with early, untreated non-small cell lung cancer donated samples. A distinct unique molecular identifier was carried by each TCR cDNA molecule. Each CDR3 protein gets one entry after TCRdb re-called the 5' RACE reads with MiXCR. The table lists 10,000 to 15,000 distinct CDR3 sequences, approximately 6.2% of them singletons, with 9% to 12% in the top ten. The CDR3 runs to 13 residues. The V end was cut by 8 bases, the J end by 10 bases, with 19 bases between. This clonotype was seen repeatedly, ten times or more.

The rearrangement uses TRBV12-3 or TRBV12-4 and TRBJ2-3; D is perhaps TRBD1 (6 bases). The TCR was taken from a male donor with early-stage non-small cell lung cancer. The sample consisted of normal lung tissue next to the tumor, taken at surgery. The CDR3 sequence: CASALKGGTSQYF. For the CDR3, the DNA is TGTGCCAGCGCCCTGAAAGGGGGAACTTCGCAGTATTTT.